The 9 T cell receptor beta chains below all came from one sample that was sequenced in a study of breast tumors, draining lymph nodes, adjacent tissues. A single record per CDR3 protein comes from TCRdb applying MiXCR to the multiplex PCR reads. The sample lists 150,000 to 200,000 distinct CDR3 sequences, 33% occurring once. Samples came from axillary lymph nodes draining the breast cancer. Sequenced: axillary lymph node tissue. All receptors come from a female donor with breast cancer. Some clones in this sample may be carry-over from other donors' samples.

This chain joins TRBV9 and TRBJ2-7; 9 bases match TRBD2. Germline-derived CDR1 and CDR2 are SGDLS and YYNGEE. The trim removed 0 bases at V and 0 bases at J, leaving 13 bases unmatched. The CDR3 has 19 amino acids. CDR3 nucleotide sequence: TGTGCCAGCAGCGTAGGTAGCGGGGGTGCACCTTCGTGCTCCTACGAGCAGTACTTC. This translates into CASSVGSGGAPSCSYEQYF.

This clonotype was seen repeatedly, ten times or more. The rearrangement links TRBV5-1 to TRBJ2-5; D might be TRBD1 or TRBD2, each matching 6 bases. V lost 4 bases to trimming and J lost 9 bases, with 22 bases between them. Germline V lookup: CDR1 SGHRS, CDR2 YFSETQ. This CDR3 is built from 15 residues. CDR3 protein: CASSPTLTLRGAQYF. The CDR3 DNA reads as TGCGCCAGCAGCCCTACCCTAACCTTAAGGGGGGCCCAGTACTTC.

Remarks on this clonotype: A much bigger clone sits one base away, suggesting this may be a read error. This rearrangement joins TRBV9 to TRBJ2-3, with D possibly being TRBD2 (6 bases). This CDR3 has 15 amino acids. Germline CDR1 and CDR2: SGDLS and YYNGEE. CDR3 coding DNA: TGTGCCGGCAGCCCAGGACTACTTAGCACAGATACGCAGTATTTT. This codes for CAGSPGLLSTDTQYF.

The table lists this clonotype with many counts. The V gene is TRBV29-1, the J gene TRBJ1-2; the D is unclear. This CDR3 has 11 amino acids. From germline, CDR1 is SQVTM and CDR2 ANQGSEA. V gave up 8 bases and J gave up 4 bases, with 11 bases separating them. CDR3 protein: CSHHTIYGYTF. Written as DNA, the CDR3 is TGCAGCCACCATACTATCTATGGCTACACCTTC.

The chain uses TRBV7-2 and TRBJ2-7, with 7 bases lining up with TRBD1. This CDR3 has 15 amino acids. V shed 5 bases and J 0 bases; nucleotides not matched to a gene: 7. The germline CDR1 and CDR2 sequences are SGHTA and FQGNSA. The CDR3 nucleotides are TGTGCCAGCAGCGGTACTTCAGGGGGCTCCTACGAGCAGTACTTC. Its protein product is CASSGTSGGSYEQYF.

This clonotype came up many times. V and J are TRBV7-9 and TRBJ1-3; 7 bases are a match to TRBD1. This CDR3 region has 16 residues. V lost 4 bases and J lost 4; bases outside the gene matches: 10. Per the germline V gene, CDR1 is SEHNR and CDR2 is FQNEAQ (reference sequence). The CDR3 loop is CASSSGTEMGGNTIYF. The CDR3, as DNA: TGTGCCAGCAGCTCCGGGACAGAAATGGGAGGAAACACCATATATTTT. Full variable domain (rest looked up from reference TRBV7-9 and TRBJ1-3): DTGVSQNPRHKITKRGQNVTFRCDPISEHNRLYWYRQTLGQGPEFLTYFQNEAQLEKSRLLSDRFSAERPKGSFSTLEIQRTEQGDSAMYLCASSSGTEMGGNTIYFGEGSWLTVV.

This clonotype was observed at least ten times. The V gene is TRBV24-1, the J gene TRBJ1-5, with D uncertain. Germline values: CDR1 KGHDR, CDR2 SFDVKD. Trimming left V 4 bases short and J 0 bases short, with 6 bases between. The CDR3 length is 14 residues. CDR3 region: CATSDAYSNQPQHF. The DNA of the CDR3 is TGTGCCACCAGTGACGCGTATAGCAATCAGCCCCAGCATTTT.

Points on this clonotype: The junction departs from germline at one end; a sequencing error may be responsible. This rearrangement joins TRBV19 to TRBJ1-2; D is unclear. Germline lookup yields CDR1 LNHDA and CDR2 SQIVND (reference sequence). The CDR3 consists of 14 residues. CDR3 protein: CASSIFTATYGHTF. The CDR3 DNA reads as TGTGCCAGTAGTATATTTACGGCAACCTATGGCCACACCTTC.

This chain connects TRBV24-1 to TRBJ2-1, with 15 bases fitting TRBD2. In germline, CDR1 is KGHDR, CDR2 SFDVKD. V dropped 3 bases and J dropped 7; count of bases not matched to a gene: 12. There are 19 residues in the CDR3. The CDR3 bases are TGTGCCACCAGTGATCCCCGGACTAGCGGGGGGGCCTGGTGGAATGAGCAGTTCTTC. It yields the protein CATSDPRTSGGAWWNEQFF.